This TCR beta chain was sequenced for a study of human T cells and chemical hapten exposure. Study details: Each week of the roughly 25-week study, patients had diphenylcyclopropenone applied to the scalp.

This clonotype has a count of ten or more. The CDR3 contains 18 residues. V dropped 0 bases and J dropped 0 bases, with 15 bases sitting between them. Germline CDR1 is MNHEY and CDR2 is SVGEGT. Via MiXCR, TCRdb re-called the RACE reads, giving one row per CDR3 protein. The sample gives approximately 110,000 distinct CDR3 sequences, approximately 10% of which show up once; roughly 3.5% is in the top ten. Time point noted: patch test 1, 2 weeks after DPC sensitization. Treatment described: therapeutic diphenylcyclopropenone sensitization with weekly scalp DPC. This sequence originates from a middle-aged woman with alopecia areata. Some clones in this sample may be carry-over from other donors' samples. This rearrangement joins TRBV6-2 or TRBV6-3 to TRBJ1-5, with D hard to call. Sequencing was performed on whole blood, taken in connection with sensitization to the hapten diphenylcyclopropenone (DPC). CDR3 in amino acids: CASSYSRGAGVSNQPQHF. The CDR3 nucleotides read TGTGCCAGCAGTTACTCCCGGGGAGCTGGGGTTAGCAATCAGCCCCAGCATTTT.